The clone carrying this TCR beta chain occurred many times. This record belongs to a study of T cells of healthy individuals. MiXCR, applied by TCRdb to the 5' RACE reads, yields one record per CDR3 protein. The table records approximately 52,000 distinct CDR3 sequences, about 15% of them present only once. The origin of this receptor is a human donor in good health.

The CDR3 nucleotides are TGCAGTGCTAGAGATGTGCGGGAGCAGTTCTTC. This gives the protein CSARDVREQFF. The chain joins TRBV20-1 to TRBJ2-1, with no clear D. Trimming pared 0 bases from V and 10 bases from J, leaving 7 bases between. Per the germline V gene, CDR1 is DFQATT and CDR2 is SNEGSKA (reference sequence). The CDR3 has 11 amino acids.